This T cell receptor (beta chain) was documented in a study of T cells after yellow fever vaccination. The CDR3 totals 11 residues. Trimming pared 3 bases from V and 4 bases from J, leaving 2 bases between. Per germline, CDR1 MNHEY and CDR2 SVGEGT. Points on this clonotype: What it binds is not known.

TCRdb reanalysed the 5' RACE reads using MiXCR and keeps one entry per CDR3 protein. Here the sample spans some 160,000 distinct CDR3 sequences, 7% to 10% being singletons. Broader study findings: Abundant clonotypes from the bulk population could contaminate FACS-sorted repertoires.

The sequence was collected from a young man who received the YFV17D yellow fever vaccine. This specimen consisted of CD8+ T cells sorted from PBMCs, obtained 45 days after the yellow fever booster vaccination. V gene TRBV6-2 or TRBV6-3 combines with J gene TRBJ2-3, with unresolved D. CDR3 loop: CASSYPDTQYF. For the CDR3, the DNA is TGTGCCAGCAGTTATCCAGATACGCAGTATTTT.